What follows are 28 T cell receptor beta chains derived from one specimen sequenced in a study of regulatory T cells in long-lasting Graves disease. The TCR beta library used iRepertoire HTBI primers with Arm-PCR amplification of CDR3. TCRdb used MiXCR to reprocess the multiplex PCR reads, holding one entry per CDR3 protein. The sample lists roughly 610,000 distinct CDR3 sequences, around 17% occurring once. Time point of the sample: newly diagnosed GD, antithyroid drugs for less than 3 months. The authors made the TCR library using RNA they extracted from PBMCs. These same records also appear under a second study, on T cells in Graves' hyperthyroidism and ophthalmopathy.

Sequencing was performed on peripheral blood mononuclear cells (PBMCs), taken at new diagnosis, from a patient treated with antithyroid drugs. These receptors were collected from a woman aged 30 to 39 with Graves disease.

This clonotype was seen ten or more times. The CDR3 coding sequence is TGTGCCAGCAGCGACGGACTAGTCGATGAGCAGTTCTTC. Translation gives CASSDGLVDEQFF. This chain connects TRBV2 to TRBJ2-1; 7 bases are shared with TRBD2. Germline CDR1 is SNHLY and CDR2 is FYNNEI. Trimming took 6 bases from V and 8 from J; bases not matched to a gene: 7. The CDR3 contains 13 residues.

This clonotype was detected ten times or more. CDR3 residues: CSARPREGVTYEQYF. CDR3 sequence (DNA): TGCAGTGCTAGACCCCGGGAGGGAGTAACCTACGAGCAGTACTTC. The rearrangement joins TRBV20-1 to TRBJ2-7; 8 bases match TRBD2. In germline, CDR1 is DFQATT, CDR2 SNEGSKA (reference sequence). The J segment lost 2 bases and the V segment lost 2 bases, leaving 8 bases of the junction unmatched. CDR3 length: 15 amino acids.

There are a few counts of this clonotype. V and J are TRBV5-1 and TRBJ2-3; 7 positions agree with TRBD1. Germline CDR1 SGHRS, CDR2 YFSETQ. J was trimmed by 5 bases and V by 0 bases; bases with no gene match: 9. The CDR3 totals 16 residues. Here the CDR3 reads CASSLGDRELEDTQYF. CDR3 DNA sequence: TGCGCCAGCAGCTTGGGAGACAGGGAACTTGAAGATACGCAGTATTTT.

The CDR3 DNA sequence: TGTGCCAGCAGCTCACCGAGACGAGGCGGTACGCAGTATTTT. It yields the protein CASSSPRRGGTQYF. The chain recombines TRBV11-2 with TRBJ2-3; no reliable D call. Trimming removed 4 bases from V and 8 bases from J, with 16 bases in between. Germline values: CDR1 SGHAT, CDR2 FQNNGV. CDR3 size: 14 residues.

This clonotype came up many times. J is TRBJ2-7 and V is TRBV7-9, with a weak D call TRBD1 (5 bases). Trimming shortened V by 5 bases and J by 6 bases, and 17 bases separated the two germline ends. The length of the CDR3 is 14 residues. The germline gives CDR1 SEHNR, CDR2 FQNEAQ (reference sequence). CDR3 coding DNA: TGTGCCAGCAGCGCCACTGACGTAAGGGGCGAGCAGTACTTC. The encoded protein is CASSATDVRGEQYF. Full variable domain (rest looked up from reference TRBV7-9 and TRBJ2-7): DTGVSQNPRHKITKRGQNVTFRCDPISEHNRLYWYRQTLGQGPEFLTYFQNEAQLEKSRLLSDRFSAERPKGSFSTLEIQRTEQGDSAMYLCASSATDVRGEQYFGPGTRLTVT.

The chain recombines TRBV20-1 with TRBJ2-1; 8 bases are shared with TRBD2. The CDR3 has 13 amino acids. V dropped 3 bases and J dropped 4; count of bases not matched to a gene: 2. Per the germline V gene, CDR1 is DFQATT and CDR2 is SNEGSKA (reference sequence). The CDR3 DNA follows: TGCAGTGCTAGCGGGAGGGGATACAATGAGCAGTTCTTC. Translation gives CSASGRGYNEQFF.

This clonotype was counted between two and nine times. The chain joins TRBV27 to TRBJ2-1; weak D call: TRBD1 (5 bases). Trimming removed 5 bases at V and 6 bases at J, with 11 bases between. This CDR3 comprises 13 residues. Per the germline V gene, CDR1 is MNHEY and CDR2 is SMNVEV (reference sequence). CDR3 loop: CASSPRTFNEQFF. CDR3 coding DNA: TGTGCCAGCAGTCCAAGGACATTCAATGAGCAGTTCTTC.

This clonotype was observed at least ten times. The J gene is TRBJ1-2, the V gene TRBV7-9; TRBD1 aligns across 9 bases. The CDR3 runs to 14 residues. The germline CDR1 and CDR2 sequences are SEHNR and FQNEAQ (reference sequence). The V segment lost 5 bases and the J segment 8 bases; nucleotides outside the gene matches: 9. The CDR3 DNA reads as TGTGCCAGCAGCGTTACCACAGGGGGCTTGGGCTACACCTTC. It codes for CASSVTTGGLGYTF.

This clonotype was counted ten times or more. CDR3 nucleotides: TGTGCCTGGAGTGTATTAGTGGGATCCCCCTACGAGCAGTACTTC. Protein sequence: CAWSVLVGSPYEQYF. The chain uses TRBV30 and TRBJ2-7; D is unresolved. CDR1 is GTSNPN, CDR2 SVGIG, per germline (reference sequence). Trimming cost V 0 bases and J 2 bases, with 14 bases left between them. This CDR3 spans 15 amino acids. The full variable domain, in which reference TRBV30 and TRBJ2-7 provide the parts outside the CDR3, is SQTIHQWPATLVQPVGSPLSLECTVEGTSNPNLYWYRQAAGRGLQLLFYSVGIGQISSEVPQNLSASRPQDRQFILSSKKLLLSDSGFYLCAWSVLVGSPYEQYFGPGTRLTVT.

The chain has TRBV13 and TRBJ1-1; 7 nucleotides align to TRBD1. V lost 4 bases, J lost 1 base, and 3 bases stayed unmatched. CDR3 length: 14 amino acids. Germline V gene sequence: CDR1 PRHDT, CDR2 FYEKMQ (reference sequence). The CDR3 reads CASSSEGANTEAFF. In nucleotides, the CDR3 is TGTGCCAGCAGCTCAGAGGGGGCGAACACTGAAGCTTTCTTT. Supplemented by reference TRBV13 and TRBJ1-1, the full variable domain reads AAGVIQSPRHLIKEKRETATLKCYPIPRHDTVYWYQQGPGQDPQFLISFYEKMQSDKGSIPDRFSAQQFSDYHSELNMSSLELGDSALYFCASSSEGANTEAFFGQGTRLTVV.

The V and J genes are TRBV10-3 and TRBJ2-1, with D unclear. The V end lost 10 bases, the J end lost 5 bases, and 12 bases lay between the germline ends. The germline V gene encodes CDR1 ENHRY and CDR2 SYGVKD. CDR3 size: 12 residues. The CDR3 region is CATGWRDNEQFF. The CDR3 DNA sequence: TGTGCCACCGGGTGGAGAGACAATGAGCAGTTCTTC.

This clonotype appeared once. Just one base apart from a much larger clone, this may be a read error. This chain uses TRBV7-8 with TRBJ2-5; a possible D gene is TRBD2 (9 bases). This CDR3 contains 18 residues. Trimming shortened V by 6 bases and J by 5 bases, and 28 bases separated the two germline ends. Germline V lookup: CDR1 SGHVS, CDR2 FQNEAQ. CDR3 DNA: TGTGCCAGCAGGGGGGACAGGACCCGGACTAGCGCGGGGGAGACCCAGTACTTC. Translating it yields CASRGDRTRTSAGETQYF.

This clonotype was seen a few times. This chain uses TRBV14 with TRBJ1-6, with D unclear. Germline loops: CDR1 SGHDN, CDR2 FVKESK. The CDR3 consists of 14 residues. The ends were cut back, 2 bases at V and 9 bases at J, with 11 bases in the middle. The CDR3 loop reads CASSQIVVGSPLHF. CDR3 nucleotide sequence: TGTGCCAGCAGCCAAATCGTAGTGGGTTCACCCCTCCACTTT. The whole variable domain, remainder taken from reference TRBV14 and TRBJ1-6, is EAGVTQFPSHSVIEKGQTVTLRCDPISGHDNLYWYRRVMGKEIKFLLHFVKESKQDESGMPNNRFLAERTGGTYSTLKVQPAELEDSGVYFCASSQIVVGSPLHFGNGTRLTVT.

There are many counts of this clonotype. Germline is not matched at one junction end, which may reflect a read error. The V and J genes are TRBV4-1 and TRBJ1-5; 8 nucleotides align to TRBD1. This CDR3 is built from 14 residues. Germline assignment: CDR1 MGHRA and CDR2 YSYEKL. The CDR3 DNA follows: TGTGCCAGCAGTTTGACAGGGGAATTACAGCCCCAGCATTTT. Its protein is CASSLTGELQPQHF.

In this sample, this clonotype turned up many times. This chain joins TRBV20-1 and TRBJ1-2; the D is unclear. The CDR3 contains 13 residues. Trimming took 6 bases from V and 3 from J, leaving 14 bases between them. In germline, CDR1 is DFQATT, CDR2 SNEGSKA (reference sequence). This chain's CDR3 is CSARTATHYGYTF. The CDR3 DNA is TGCAGTGCGCGGACGGCAACCCACTATGGCTACACCTTC.

This clonotype was seen ten or more times. The V call is TRBV12-3 or TRBV12-4, the J call TRBJ2-5; D is unresolved. V shed 5 bases and J shed 10 bases, with 11 bases lying between them. The CDR3 has 11 amino acids. Written as DNA, the CDR3 is TGTGCCAGCAGTGGGGAAAGGAACCAGTACTTC. It is translated as CASSGERNQYF.

The chain employs TRBV9 and TRBJ2-5; TRBD1 matches 9 bases. Losses at the gene ends were 3 bases for V and 4 bases for J; bases not matched to a gene: 4. The germline gives CDR1 SGDLS, CDR2 YYNGEE. The CDR3 has 14 amino acids. The CDR3 nucleotides are TGTGCCAGCAGCGGGGACAGGGCAGTAGAGACCCAGTACTTC. It specifies CASSGDRAVETQYF.

The rearrangement joins TRBV5-1 to TRBJ1-4, with 9 positions matching TRBD1. The CDR3 loop spans 18 amino acids. From germline, CDR1 is SGHRS and CDR2 YFSETQ. The V and J ends lost 4 bases and 5 bases, in that order; junction bases with no gene match: 15. This CDR3 is CASSAEPGTGRSNEKLFF. The CDR3, as DNA: TGCGCCAGCAGCGCCGAACCCGGGACAGGGAGATCCAATGAAAAACTGTTTTTT.

The chain combines TRBV4-1 with TRBJ1-5; perhaps TRBD1 as D (5 bases). The CDR3 extends over 15 amino acids. The V end lost 0 bases, the J end lost 8 bases, and 14 bases lay between the germline ends. Germline V gene data show CDR1 as MGHRA and CDR2 as YSYEKL. The CDR3 DNA reads as TGCGCCAGCAGCCAAGATGGAGGGGCGTGGAAGCCCCAGCATTTT. The encoded protein is CASSQDGGAWKPQHF.

This clonotype was seen many times. This sequence joins TRBV11-3 and TRBJ2-3, with a tentative D call TRBD2 (6 bases). The CDR3 covers 14 residues. The germline V gene has CDR1 SGHNT and CDR2 YENEEA. Trimming removed 5 bases at V and 5 bases at J, with 14 bases between. CDR3 nucleotides: TGTGCCAGCAGCCTTAGCGGAATAAGAGATACGCAGTATTTT. Its protein is CASSLSGIRDTQYF.

V gene TRBV19 combines with J gene TRBJ2-3; D perhaps matches TRBD2 (5 bases). Trimming removed 11 bases at V and 3 bases at J, with 9 bases between. CDR3 size: 11 residues. Germline values: CDR1 LNHDA, CDR2 SQIVND (reference sequence). The CDR3 DNA reads as TGTGCCGCCTCGGGGACAGATACGCAGTATTTT. Residues: CAASGTDTQYF. Supplemented by reference TRBV19 and TRBJ2-3, the full variable domain reads DGGITQSPKYLFRKEGQNVTLSCEQNLNHDAMYWYRQDPGQGLRLIYYSQIVNDFQKGDIAEGYSVSREKKESFPLTVTSAQKNPTAFYLCAASGTDTQYFGPGTRLTVL.

This clonotype was seen many times. The chain combines TRBV5-6 with TRBJ1-2, with D unclear. V was trimmed by 3 bases and J by 4 bases, leaving 13 bases between them. This CDR3 spans 14 amino acids. The germline V gene encodes CDR1 SGHDT and CDR2 YYEEEE. DNA of the CDR3: TGTGCCAGCAGCTGGGCGGGTCAGGCCTATGGCTACACCTTC. It specifies CASSWAGQAYGYTF.

The CDR3 DNA reads as TGCGCCAGCAGACCAACCTTGGGGGAGCAGTACTTC. Residues: CASRPTLGEQYF. The rearrangement uses TRBV5-1 and TRBJ2-7; D is undetermined. This CDR3 spans 12 amino acids. Germline lookup yields CDR1 SGHRS and CDR2 YFSETQ. V was clipped by 5 bases and J by 7 bases, with 13 bases between them.

The V and J genes are TRBV11-3 and TRBJ1-4; unclear D gene. V dropped 1 base and J dropped 5 bases, with 14 bases sitting between them. This CDR3 has 16 residues. Germline CDR1 is SGHNT and CDR2 is YENEEA. CDR3 sequence: CASSLGIRGVNEKLFF. CDR3 DNA sequence: TGTGCCAGCAGCTTAGGAATACGCGGGGTAAATGAAAAACTGTTTTTT.

In its sample, this clonotype was seen many times. The V call is TRBV27, the J call TRBJ1-1, with D perhaps matching TRBD1 (5 bases). Germline CDR1 MNHEY, CDR2 SMNVEV (reference sequence). V shed 1 base and J shed 5 bases, with 14 bases lying between them. The CDR3 spans 15 residues. The CDR3 protein is CASSLLSGGVTEAFF. In nucleotides, the CDR3 is TGTGCCAGCAGTTTATTATCGGGGGGTGTTACTGAAGCTTTCTTT.

This clonotype appeared a few times. The CDR3 loop is CATAARRFF. The CDR3 DNA reads TGTGCCACAGCCGCGCGGCGGTTCTTC. V usage is TRBV6-1 and J usage is TRBJ2-1, with D unresolved. Germline loops: CDR1 MNHNS, CDR2 SASEGT. The CDR3 contains 9 residues. V gave up 10 bases and J gave up 15 bases, with 13 bases separating them.

This clonotype appeared many times. V and J are TRBV28 and TRBJ2-7, with D perhaps matching TRBD1 (5 bases). Deletions cut 5 bases from V and 4 bases from J, with 18 bases between. This CDR3 contains 15 residues. From germline, CDR1 is MDHEN and CDR2 SYDVKM. The CDR3 loop is CASSPTPPTVYEQYF. In DNA form, the CDR3 reads TGTGCCAGCAGTCCAACCCCGCCGACAGTTTACGAGCAGTACTTC.

This clonotype was observed at least ten times. CDR3 protein: CASSLQGLGTTEQFF. CDR3 nucleotide sequence: TGTGCCAGCAGCTTACAGGGTTTGGGGACAACTGAGCAGTTCTTC. V and J are TRBV11-2 and TRBJ2-1, with a weak D call TRBD1 (6 bases). The CDR3 has 15 amino acids. V lost 2 bases to trimming and J lost 9 bases, with 17 bases between them. The germline V gene has CDR1 SGHAT and CDR2 FQNNGV.